Below, 6 T cell receptor beta chains from the same sample are listed, as sequenced in a study of graft-versus-host responses after intestinal transplantation. Assay: immunoSEQ multiplex PCR; the TCRdb copy retains only in-frame clones and omits some. Found here are over 15,000 clones, roughly a third of them singletons; the top ten hold under 4.5%. Sequenced material: alloreactive CD4+ T cells from a mixed lymphocyte reaction culture, taken before intestinal transplant. Subset described: CFSE-low proliferating T cells sorted from roughly six-day pre-transplant mixed lymphocyte reaction (GvH or HvG direction). All receptors come from a human patient who received an intestinal transplant.

This sequence joins TRBV7-3 and TRBJ2-6; D might be TRBD1 (5 bases). Germline V gene lookup returns CDR1 SGHTA and CDR2 FQGTGA. V lost 2 bases and J lost 0, with 14 bases in between. CDR3 length equals 18 residues. In nucleotides, the CDR3 is TGTGCCAGCAGCTTACGCGACAGCCCTTACTCTGGGGCCAACGTCCTGACTTTC. Its protein product is CASSLRDSPYSGANVLTF.

The chain employs TRBV7-2 and TRBJ2-7; 11 nucleotides align to TRBD2. V trimming: 1 base; J trimming: 1 base; junction bases outside the gene matches: 9. This CDR3 contains 18 residues. The V gene's germline CDR1 is SGHTA and CDR2 FQGNSA. CDR3 residues: CASSLGASGGSPSYEQYF. CDR3 sequence (DNA): TGTGCCAGCAGCTTAGGCGCTAGCGGGGGGTCGCCTTCCTACGAGCAGTACTTC.

This rearrangement joins TRBV5-4 to TRBJ2-7; 7 bases line up with TRBD2. Germline assignment: CDR1 SGHNT and CDR2 YYREEE (reference sequence). The length of the CDR3 is 14 residues. V shed 2 bases and J 2 bases; nucleotides not matched to a gene: 4. This CDR3 reads CASSLAGSTYEQYF. CDR3 DNA: TGTGCCAGCAGCTTAGCGGGATCCACCTACGAGCAGTACTTC.

The chain carries TRBV5-1 and TRBJ2-7; no clear D. V lost 2 bases and J 5 bases, leaving 14 bases between the germline ends. There are 14 residues in the CDR3. Germline CDR1 is SGHRS and CDR2 is YFSETQ. The CDR3 protein is CASSFGSGRDEQYF. CDR3 bases: TGCGCCAGCAGCTTTGGCAGTGGTAGAGACGAGCAGTACTTC.

The rearrangement uses TRBV6-5 and TRBJ2-7; D unclear. Trimming removed 0 bases at V and 2 bases at J, with 11 bases between. Germline loops: CDR1 MNHEY, CDR2 SVGAGI. The CDR3 is 15 amino acids. This CDR3 is CASSYSLLRTYEQYF. The DNA for the CDR3 is TGTGCCAGCAGTTACTCGTTACTGAGGACCTACGAGCAGTACTTC.

This sequence joins TRBV7-3 and TRBJ1-1; no clear D gene. V was cut by 5 bases and J by 3 bases, with 10 bases left in between. CDR3 length: 13 amino acids. Per the germline V gene, CDR1 is SGHTA and CDR2 is FQGTGA. This CDR3 is CASSRKWDTEAFF. The CDR3 coding sequence is TGTGCCAGCAGCCGAAAATGGGACACTGAAGCTTTCTTT.